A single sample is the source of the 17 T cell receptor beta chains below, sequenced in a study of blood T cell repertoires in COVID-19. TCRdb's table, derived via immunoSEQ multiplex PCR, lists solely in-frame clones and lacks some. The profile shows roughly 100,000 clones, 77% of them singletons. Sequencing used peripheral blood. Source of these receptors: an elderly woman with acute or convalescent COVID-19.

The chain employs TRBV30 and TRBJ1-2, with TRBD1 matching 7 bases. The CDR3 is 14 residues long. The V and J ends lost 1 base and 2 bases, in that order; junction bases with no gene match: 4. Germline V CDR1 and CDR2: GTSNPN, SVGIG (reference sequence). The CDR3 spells CAWSEQGRNYGYTF. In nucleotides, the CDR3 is TGTGCCTGGAGTGAACAGGGGAGAAACTATGGCTACACCTTC.

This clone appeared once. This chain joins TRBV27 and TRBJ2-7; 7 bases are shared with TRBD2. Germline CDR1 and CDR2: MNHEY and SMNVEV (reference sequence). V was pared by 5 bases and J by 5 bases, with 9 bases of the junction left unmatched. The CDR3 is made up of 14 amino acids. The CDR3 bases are TGTGCCAGCAGTAGAAATCGGGGGGAAAACGAGCAGTACTTC. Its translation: CASSRNRGENEQYF.

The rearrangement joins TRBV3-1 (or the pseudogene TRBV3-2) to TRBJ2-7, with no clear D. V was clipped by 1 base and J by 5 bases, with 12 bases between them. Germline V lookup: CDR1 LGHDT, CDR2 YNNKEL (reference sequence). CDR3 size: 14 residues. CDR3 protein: CASSQVSSNHEQYF. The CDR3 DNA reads TGTGCCAGCAGCCAAGTTTCCAGTAACCACGAGCAGTACTTC.

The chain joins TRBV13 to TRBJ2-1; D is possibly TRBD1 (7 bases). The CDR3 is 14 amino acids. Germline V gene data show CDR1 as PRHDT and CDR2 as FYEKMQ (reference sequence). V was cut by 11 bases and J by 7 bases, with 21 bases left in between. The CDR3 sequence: CAGTRGAPGNEQFF. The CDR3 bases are TGTGCCGGTACCAGGGGGGCCCCTGGGAATGAGCAGTTCTTC.

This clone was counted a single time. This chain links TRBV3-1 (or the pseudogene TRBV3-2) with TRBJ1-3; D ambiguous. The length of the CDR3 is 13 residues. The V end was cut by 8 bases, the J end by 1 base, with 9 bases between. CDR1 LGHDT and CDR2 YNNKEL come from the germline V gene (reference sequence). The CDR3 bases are TGTGCCAGCGAGGCGCAGTCTGGAAACACCATATATTTT. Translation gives CASEAQSGNTIYF.

The CDR3 is CASGVSGANVLTF. The CDR3 nucleotides are TGTGCTAGTGGCGTTTCTGGGGCCAACGTCCTGACTTTC. The V call is TRBV12-5, the J call TRBJ2-6; D unresolved. The germline V gene has CDR1 LGHNT and CDR2 FRNRAP. The CDR3 totals 13 residues. The germline V and J ends were trimmed by 6 bases and 1 base, with 4 bases remaining between them.

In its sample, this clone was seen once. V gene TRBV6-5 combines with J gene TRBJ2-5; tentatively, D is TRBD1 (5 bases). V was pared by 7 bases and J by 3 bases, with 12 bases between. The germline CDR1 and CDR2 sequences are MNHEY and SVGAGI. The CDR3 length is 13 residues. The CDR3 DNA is TGTGCCAGCAACTCAGGGTCCAAAGAGACCCAGTACTTC. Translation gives CASNSGSKETQYF.

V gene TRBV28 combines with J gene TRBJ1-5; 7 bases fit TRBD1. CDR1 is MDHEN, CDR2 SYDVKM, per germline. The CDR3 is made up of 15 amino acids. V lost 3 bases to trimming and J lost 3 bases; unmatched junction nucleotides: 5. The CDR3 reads CASSFGTVLNQPQHF. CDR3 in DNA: TGTGCCAGCAGTTTCGGGACAGTGCTCAATCAGCCCCAGCATTTT. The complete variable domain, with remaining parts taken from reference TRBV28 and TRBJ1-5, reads DVKVTQSSRYLVKRTGEKVFLECVQDMDHENMFWYRQDPGLGLRLIYFSYDVKMKEKGDIPEGYSVSREKKERFSLILESASTNQTSMYLCASSFGTVLNQPQHFGDGTRLSIL.

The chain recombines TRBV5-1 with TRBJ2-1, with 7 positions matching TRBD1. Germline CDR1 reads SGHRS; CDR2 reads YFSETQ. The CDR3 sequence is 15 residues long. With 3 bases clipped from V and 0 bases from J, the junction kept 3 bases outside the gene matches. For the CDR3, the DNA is TGCGCCAGCAGCTCGGACAGGAGCTCCTACAATGAGCAGTTCTTC. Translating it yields CASSSDRSSYNEQFF.

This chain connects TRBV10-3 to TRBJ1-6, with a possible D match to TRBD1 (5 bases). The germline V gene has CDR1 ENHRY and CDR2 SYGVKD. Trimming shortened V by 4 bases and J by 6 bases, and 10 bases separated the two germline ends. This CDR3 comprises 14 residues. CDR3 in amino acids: CAISADTRNSPLHF. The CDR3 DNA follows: TGTGCCATCAGTGCGGACACCCGTAATTCACCCCTCCACTTT.

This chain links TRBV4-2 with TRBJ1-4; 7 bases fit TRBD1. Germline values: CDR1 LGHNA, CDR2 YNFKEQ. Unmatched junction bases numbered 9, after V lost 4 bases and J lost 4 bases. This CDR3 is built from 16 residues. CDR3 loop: CASSPGGTAHNEKLFF. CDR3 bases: TGTGCCAGCAGCCCCGGCGGGACAGCCCATAATGAAAAACTGTTTTTT.

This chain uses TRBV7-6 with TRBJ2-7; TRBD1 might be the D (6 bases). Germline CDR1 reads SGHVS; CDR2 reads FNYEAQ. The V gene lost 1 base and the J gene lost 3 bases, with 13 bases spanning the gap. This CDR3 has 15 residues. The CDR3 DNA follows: TGTGCCAGCAGCTTAGGAGGGGGACCAGTCTACGAGCAGTACTTC. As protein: CASSLGGGPVYEQYF.

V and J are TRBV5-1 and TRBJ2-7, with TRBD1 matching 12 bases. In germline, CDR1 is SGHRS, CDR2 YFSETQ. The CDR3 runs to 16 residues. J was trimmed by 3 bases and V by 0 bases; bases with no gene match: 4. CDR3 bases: TGCGCCAGCAGCTTGGGAGGGACAGGGGGCGACTACGAGCAGTACTTC. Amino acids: CASSLGGTGGDYEQYF.

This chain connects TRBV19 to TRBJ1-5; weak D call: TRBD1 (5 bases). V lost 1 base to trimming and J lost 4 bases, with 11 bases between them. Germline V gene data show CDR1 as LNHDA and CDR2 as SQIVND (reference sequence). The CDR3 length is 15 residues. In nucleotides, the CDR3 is TGTGCCAGTAGTATAGGCGGGACGGGTAATCAGCCCCAGCATTTT. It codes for CASSIGGTGNQPQHF.

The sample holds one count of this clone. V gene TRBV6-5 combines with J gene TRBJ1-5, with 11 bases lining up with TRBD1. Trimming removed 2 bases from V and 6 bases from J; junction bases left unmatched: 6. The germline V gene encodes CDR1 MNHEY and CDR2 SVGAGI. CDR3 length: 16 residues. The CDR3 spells CASSYAGTGGSQPQHF. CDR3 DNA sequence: TGTGCCAGCAGTTACGCTGGGACAGGGGGATCTCAGCCCCAGCATTTT.

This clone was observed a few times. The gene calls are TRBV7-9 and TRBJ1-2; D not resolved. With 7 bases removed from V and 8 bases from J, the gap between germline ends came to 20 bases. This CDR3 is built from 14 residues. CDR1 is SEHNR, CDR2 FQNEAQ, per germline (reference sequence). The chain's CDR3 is CASTVEGMGRGYTF. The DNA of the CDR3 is TGTGCCAGCACCGTAGAGGGTATGGGCCGGGGCTACACCTTC.

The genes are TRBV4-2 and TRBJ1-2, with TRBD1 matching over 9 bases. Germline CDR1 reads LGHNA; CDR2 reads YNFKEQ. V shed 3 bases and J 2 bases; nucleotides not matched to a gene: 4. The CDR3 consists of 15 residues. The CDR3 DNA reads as TGTGCCAGCAGCCATACAGGGGGCGGAAACTATGGCTACACCTTC. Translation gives CASSHTGGGNYGYTF.